This T cell receptor (beta chain) is from a study of shared clonotypes between healthy human individuals. The method was immunoSEQ multiplex PCR; TCRdb's version includes in-frame clones alone and lacks a portion of them. The sample consists of about 2.3 million clones, more than 80% of them appearing once. Turning to this clone: The antigen remains unidentified. Other DNA sequences in this specimen translate into the identical CDR3.

This CDR3 region has 15 residues. CDR1 is SEHNR, CDR2 FQNEAQ, per germline (reference sequence). The trim removed 1 base at V and 1 base at J, leaving 4 bases unmatched. Study-wide results and limits: Among a handful of donors, roughly 5% of naive CD4 clonotypes were found in common. Though the depth was large, rarefaction showed that sorted-subset sequencing was incomplete. Relative to clonotypes present in all four donors, those not shared had lower generation probabilities.

Every one of the donors was a Caucasian adult that lived in Nashville, Tennessee. The material sequenced was naive CD4+ T cells from PBMCs. Subset in this sample: CD45RA+ positively selected. The TCR originated in a man between 18 and 29 years old in good health. Some clones in this sample may be carry-over from other donors' samples. The J gene is TRBJ2-7, the V gene TRBV7-9; 7 bases match TRBD1. The chain's CDR3 is CASSLVGTVSYEQYF. The DNA for the CDR3 is TGTGCCAGCAGCTTAGTAGGGACAGTTTCCTACGAGCAGTACTTC.